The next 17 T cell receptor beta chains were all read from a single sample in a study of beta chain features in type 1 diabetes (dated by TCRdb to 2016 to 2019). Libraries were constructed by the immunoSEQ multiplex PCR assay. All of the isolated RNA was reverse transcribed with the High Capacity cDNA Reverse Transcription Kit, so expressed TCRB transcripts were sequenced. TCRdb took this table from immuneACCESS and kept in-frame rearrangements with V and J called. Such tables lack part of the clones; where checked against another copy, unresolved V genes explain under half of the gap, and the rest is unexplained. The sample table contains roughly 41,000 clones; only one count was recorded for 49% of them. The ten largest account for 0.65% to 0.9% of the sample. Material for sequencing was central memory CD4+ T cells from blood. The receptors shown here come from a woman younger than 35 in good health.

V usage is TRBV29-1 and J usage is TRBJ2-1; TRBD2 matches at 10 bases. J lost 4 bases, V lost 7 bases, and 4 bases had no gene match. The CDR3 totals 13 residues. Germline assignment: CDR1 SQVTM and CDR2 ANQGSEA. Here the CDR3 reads CSGGTSVYNEQFF. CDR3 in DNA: TGCAGCGGCGGGACTAGCGTTTACAATGAGCAGTTCTTC.

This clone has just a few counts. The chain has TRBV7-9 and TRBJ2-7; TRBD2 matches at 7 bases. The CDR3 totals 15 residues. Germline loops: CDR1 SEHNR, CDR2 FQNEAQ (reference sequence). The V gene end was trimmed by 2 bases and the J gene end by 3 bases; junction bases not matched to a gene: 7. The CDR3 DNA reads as TGTGCCAGCAGCTTATCTGCGGCGGGGGTCTACGAGCAGTACTTC. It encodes CASSLSAAGVYEQYF.

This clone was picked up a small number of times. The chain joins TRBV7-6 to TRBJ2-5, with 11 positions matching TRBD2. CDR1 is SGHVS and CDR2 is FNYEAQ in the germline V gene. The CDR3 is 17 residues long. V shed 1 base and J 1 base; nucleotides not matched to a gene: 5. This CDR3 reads CASSLVGLAAIQETQYF. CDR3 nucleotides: TGTGCCAGCAGCTTAGTGGGACTAGCGGCGATCCAAGAGACCCAGTACTTC.

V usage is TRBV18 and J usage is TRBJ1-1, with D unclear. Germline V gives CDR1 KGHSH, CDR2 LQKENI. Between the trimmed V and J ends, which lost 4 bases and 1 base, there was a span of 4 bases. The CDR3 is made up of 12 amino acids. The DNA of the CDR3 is TGTGCCAGCTCACTCGGGAACACTGAAGCTTTCTTT. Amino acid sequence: CASSLGNTEAFF.

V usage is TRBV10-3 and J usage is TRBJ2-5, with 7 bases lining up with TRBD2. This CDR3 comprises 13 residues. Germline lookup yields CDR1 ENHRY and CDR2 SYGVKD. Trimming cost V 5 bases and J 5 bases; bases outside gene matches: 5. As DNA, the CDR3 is TGTGCCATCAGTCTGGGGGAGGGGGAGACCCAGTACTTC. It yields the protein CAISLGEGETQYF.

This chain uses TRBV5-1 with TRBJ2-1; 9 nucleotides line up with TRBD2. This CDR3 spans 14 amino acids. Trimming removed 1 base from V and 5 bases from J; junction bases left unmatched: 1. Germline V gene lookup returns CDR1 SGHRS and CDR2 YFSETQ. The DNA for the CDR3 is TGCGCCAGCAGCTTGCTAGCGGGGAACAATGAGCAGTTCTTC. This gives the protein CASSLLAGNNEQFF.

The DNA of the CDR3 is TGCGCCAGCAGCCCGCGTCGCCTGAGGGCCGGTTCACCCCTCCACTTT. Translating it yields CASSPRRLRAGSPLHF. The gene calls are TRBV5-1 and TRBJ1-6, with unresolved D. The CDR3 is made up of 16 amino acids. Trimming took off 4 bases at V and 9 bases at J, with 20 bases between the two ends. Germline V gene data show CDR1 as SGHRS and CDR2 as YFSETQ.

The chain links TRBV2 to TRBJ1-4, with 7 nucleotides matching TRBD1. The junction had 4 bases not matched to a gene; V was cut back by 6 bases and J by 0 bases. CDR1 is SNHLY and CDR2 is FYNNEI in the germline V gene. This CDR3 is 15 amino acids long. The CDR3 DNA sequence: TGTGCCAGCAGGAGGGACAGATCAACTAATGAAAAACTGTTTTTT. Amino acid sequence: CASRRDRSTNEKLFF.

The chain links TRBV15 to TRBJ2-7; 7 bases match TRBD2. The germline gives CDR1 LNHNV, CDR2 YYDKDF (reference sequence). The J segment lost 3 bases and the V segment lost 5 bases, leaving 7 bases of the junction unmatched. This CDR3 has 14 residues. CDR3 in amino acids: CATSPRTSSYEQYF. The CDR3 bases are TGTGCCACCAGCCCGCGGACTAGTAGCTACGAGCAGTACTTC. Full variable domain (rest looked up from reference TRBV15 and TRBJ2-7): DAMVIQNPRYQVTQFGKPVTLSCSQTLNHNVMYWYQQKSSQAPKLLFHYYDKDFNNEADTPDNFQSRRPNTSFCFLDIRSPGLGDTAMYLCATSPRTSSYEQYFGPGTRLTVT.

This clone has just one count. This CDR3 reads CASIRAKGSYGYTF. Written as DNA, the CDR3 is TGTGCCAGCATTCGAGCCAAGGGGTCCTATGGCTACACCTTC. The V call is TRBV2, the J call TRBJ1-2; D possibly corresponds to TRBD1 (5 bases). The CDR3 is 14 residues long. Trimming shortened V by 7 bases and J by 4 bases, and 16 bases separated the two germline ends. CDR1 is SNHLY, CDR2 FYNNEI, per germline.

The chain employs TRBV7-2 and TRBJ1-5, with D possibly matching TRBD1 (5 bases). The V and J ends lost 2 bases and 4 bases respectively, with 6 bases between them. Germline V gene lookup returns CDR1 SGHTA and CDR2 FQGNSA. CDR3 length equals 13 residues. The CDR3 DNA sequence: TGTGCCAGCAGCTTACCAGGGAATCAGCCCCAGCATTTT. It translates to CASSLPGNQPQHF.

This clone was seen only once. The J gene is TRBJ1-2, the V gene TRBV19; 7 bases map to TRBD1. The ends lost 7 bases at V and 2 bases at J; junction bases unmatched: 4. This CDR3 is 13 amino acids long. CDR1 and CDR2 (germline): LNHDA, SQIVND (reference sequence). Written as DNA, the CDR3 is TGTGCCAGTACCGCGACAGGGAACTATGGCTACACCTTC. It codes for CASTATGNYGYTF.

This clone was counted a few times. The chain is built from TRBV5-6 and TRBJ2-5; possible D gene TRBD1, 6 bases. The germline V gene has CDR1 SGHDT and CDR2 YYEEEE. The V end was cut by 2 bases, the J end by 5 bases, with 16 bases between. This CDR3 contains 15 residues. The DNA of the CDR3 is TGTGCCAGCAGCTTAAGGGCAGGGGTAACGGAGACCCAGTACTTC. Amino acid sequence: CASSLRAGVTETQYF.

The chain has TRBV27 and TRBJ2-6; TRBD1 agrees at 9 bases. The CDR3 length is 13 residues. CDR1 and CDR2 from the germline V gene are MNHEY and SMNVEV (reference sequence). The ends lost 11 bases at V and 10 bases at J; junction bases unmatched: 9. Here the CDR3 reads CAAGDRVINVLTF. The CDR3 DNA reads TGTGCCGCGGGGGACAGGGTCATAAACGTCCTGACTTTC.

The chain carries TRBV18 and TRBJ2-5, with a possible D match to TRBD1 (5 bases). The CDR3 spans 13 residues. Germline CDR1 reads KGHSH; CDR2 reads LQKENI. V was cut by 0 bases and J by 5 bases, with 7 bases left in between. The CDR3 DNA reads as TGTGCCAGCTCACCACCATCAGGGGAGACCCAGTACTTC. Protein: CASSPPSGETQYF.

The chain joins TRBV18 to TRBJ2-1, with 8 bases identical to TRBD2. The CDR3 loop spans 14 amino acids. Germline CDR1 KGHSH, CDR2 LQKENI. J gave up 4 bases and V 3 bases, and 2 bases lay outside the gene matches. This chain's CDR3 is CASSPASGYNEQFF. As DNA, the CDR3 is TGTGCCAGCTCACCTGCTAGCGGGTACAATGAGCAGTTCTTC.

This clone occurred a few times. CDR3 protein: CASSLGLAGAYEQYF. The DNA for the CDR3 is TGTGCCAGCAGCCTCGGACTAGCGGGAGCCTACGAGCAGTACTTC. The chain has TRBV7-9 and TRBJ2-7; 13 nucleotides align to TRBD2. Trimming at V came to 5 bases and at J to 2 bases, leaving 3 bases not matched to a gene. Germline loops: CDR1 SEHNR, CDR2 FQNEAQ (reference sequence). This CDR3 contains 15 residues.